The 22 T cell receptor beta chains listed next were all sequenced from one sample in a study of prognosis after radiotherapy for stage I lung cancer. Two-round multiplex PCR, the amplification method, yielded TCR beta CDR3 from genomic DNA. Amplification in first-round PCR relied on primers specific to each TRBV and TRBJ gene. TCRdb processed the multiplex PCR reads anew with MiXCR; each CDR3 protein has one entry. Of more than 11,000 distinct CDR3 sequences listed, approximately 33% are singletons. Sample: PBMCs, taken before or after stereotactic body radiation therapy (not recorded which). The receptors were gathered from a donor aged 50 or older with non-small cell lung cancer.

This clonotype was counted ten times or more. The V and J genes are TRBV19 and TRBJ2-2; TRBD2 agrees at 10 bases. The trim removed 7 bases at V and 0 bases at J, leaving 11 bases unmatched. Germline lookup yields CDR1 LNHDA and CDR2 SQIVND (reference sequence). The CDR3 consists of 18 residues. CDR3 sequence reads: CASTYLRTSGTNTGELFF. In DNA, the CDR3 is TGTGCCAGTACCTATCTACGGACTAGCGGAACGAACACCGGGGAGCTGTTTTTT.

In this sample, this clonotype turned up many times. CDR3 protein: CASSLVAGGSYEQYF. The CDR3 DNA reads as TGTGCCAGCAGTTTAGTGGCGGGAGGGTCCTACGAGCAGTACTTC. The chain combines TRBV28 with TRBJ2-7, with 9 positions matching TRBD2. The CDR3 is made up of 15 amino acids. The germline V gene encodes CDR1 MDHEN and CDR2 SYDVKM. Losses at the gene ends were 2 bases for V and 1 base for J; bases not matched to a gene: 3. The full variable domain, in which reference TRBV28 and TRBJ2-7 provide the parts outside the CDR3, is DVKVTQSSRYLVKRTGEKVFLECVQDMDHENMFWYRQDPGLGLRLIYFSYDVKMKEKGDIPEGYSVSREKKERFSLILESASTNQTSMYLCASSLVAGGSYEQYFGPGTRLTVT.

J is TRBJ2-1 and V is TRBV9; D is possibly TRBD2 (5 bases). Germline V gene sequence: CDR1 SGDLS, CDR2 YYNGEE. Trimming stripped 0 bases from V and 8 bases from J, with 9 bases between. The CDR3 contains 13 residues. CDR3 residues: CASSVELAHEQFF. The CDR3 DNA follows: TGTGCCAGCAGCGTAGAGCTAGCCCATGAGCAGTTCTTC.

By frequency in the sample, this clonotype is medium-sized. V usage is TRBV20-1 and J usage is TRBJ2-7; perhaps D is TRBD1 or TRBD2 (5 bases each). Germline CDR1 and CDR2: DFQATT and SNEGSKA (reference sequence). Deletions cut 3 bases from V and 1 base from J, with 13 bases between. The CDR3 covers 14 residues. CDR3 amino acids: CSASRDPSSYEQYF. The CDR3 DNA is TGCAGTGCTAGCCGGGACCCCTCGTCCTACGAGCAGTACTTC.

This clonotype was counted ten times or more. The chain recombines TRBV4-1 with TRBJ2-5, with 9 bases aligning to TRBD1. The V and J ends lost 4 bases and 2 bases, in that order; junction bases with no gene match: 8. The CDR3 extends over 16 amino acids. Germline values: CDR1 MGHRA, CDR2 YSYEKL. The CDR3: CASSRTGTGLQETQYF. In DNA form, the CDR3 reads TGCGCCAGCAGCCGGACCGGGACAGGGCTACAAGAGACCCAGTACTTC.

This clonotype appeared a single time. The V call is TRBV6-2 or TRBV6-3, the J call TRBJ1-5; the match to TRBD1 covers 8 bases. The CDR3 loop spans 13 amino acids. The germline V gene has CDR1 MNHEY and CDR2 SVGEGT. With V trimmed by 5 bases and J by 15 bases, 12 bases remained unmatched. CDR3 region: CASSTQGAGQPHF. CDR3 coding DNA: TGTGCCAGCAGTACGCAGGGGGCGGGACAGCCGCATTTT.

This clonotype has a count of ten or more. The junction shows a germline mismatch at one end, possibly a read error. The genes are TRBV7-2 and TRBJ1-4; D possibly corresponds to TRBD1 (5 bases). In germline, CDR1 is SGHTA, CDR2 FQGNSA. The CDR3 runs to 15 residues. The CDR3: CASSPGFTGYEKPFF. CDR3 nucleotide sequence: TGTGCCAGCAGCCCAGGGTTTACGGGGTATGAAAAACCGTTTTTT.

The chain has TRBV2 and TRBJ2-7, with TRBD2 as a possible D gene (5 bases). This CDR3 spans 13 amino acids. Germline V gives CDR1 SNHLY, CDR2 FYNNEI. V lost 5 bases, J lost 7 bases, and 15 bases lay in between. CDR3: CASSYWESYEQYF. The CDR3 nucleotides read TGTGCCAGCAGTTACTGGGAGAGCTATGAGCAGTACTTC.

This clonotype has ten or more counts. This chain connects TRBV29-1 to TRBJ2-5; 8 bases line up with TRBD1. In germline, CDR1 is SQVTM, CDR2 ANQGSEA. The CDR3 is 11 residues long. Trimming at V came to 5 bases and at J to 7 bases, leaving 3 bases not matched to a gene. The CDR3 sequence: CSVWTGRTQYF. CDR3 nucleotides: TGCAGCGTTTGGACAGGGAGGACCCAGTACTTC.

Within the sample, this clonotype is medium-sized. The rearrangement links TRBV27 to TRBJ2-1; D not certain. This CDR3 is 18 amino acids long. Trimming took off 3 bases at V and 0 bases at J, with 18 bases between the two ends. The germline V gene encodes CDR1 MNHEY and CDR2 SMNVEV (reference sequence). The DNA of the CDR3 is TGTGCCAGCAGTTTCCGTGGGCTGTTTACGAGCTCCTACAATGAGCAGTTCTTC. Encoded protein: CASSFRGLFTSSYNEQFF.

Remarks on this clonotype: This is likely an artifact of a read error, given a far larger clone one base away. This chain joins TRBV9 and TRBJ2-3; 8 bases are a match to TRBD2. The CDR3 has 16 amino acids. Losses at the gene ends were 3 bases for V and 3 bases for J; bases not matched to a gene: 9. The germline gives CDR1 SGDLS, CDR2 YYNGEE. As DNA, the CDR3 is TGTGCCAGCAGCGCCCGGAGGGCGGGAGGAACAGATACGCAGTATTTT. Translation gives CASSARRAGGTDTQYF.

This clonotype was found many times. The rearrangement links TRBV6-4 to TRBJ2-1; D gene ambiguous. The length of the CDR3 is 16 residues. Germline V CDR1 and CDR2: MRHNA, SNTAGT. The V gene lost 2 bases and the J gene lost 0 bases, with 11 bases spanning the gap. CDR3 sequence: CASSDRAASSYNEQFF. The CDR3 region has the DNA TGTGCCAGCAGTGACCGGGCGGCTAGCTCCTACAATGAGCAGTTCTTC.

For this clonotype: One end of the junction is discordant with germline, which a read error may explain. The rearrangement joins TRBV28 to TRBJ2-6; D is perhaps TRBD1 or TRBD2 (6 bases each). Per germline, CDR1 MDHEN and CDR2 SYDVKM. The CDR3 is 18 residues long. The DNA for the CDR3 is TGTGCCAGCACCGAACCGGGGGCAATCGGCTCTGGGGCCAACGCCCTGACTTTC. Encoded protein: CASTEPGAIGSGANALTF.

This clonotype is labeled as medium-sized. J is TRBJ2-1 and V is TRBV5-1, with D maybe TRBD1 (5 bases). The V end was cut by 4 bases, the J end by 3 bases, with 29 bases between. The CDR3 totals 20 residues. Germline CDR1 and CDR2: SGHRS and YFSETQ. CDR3: CASSQRSLWAGPTLYNEQFF. The CDR3 region has the DNA TGCGCCAGCAGCCAACGTTCATTGTGGGCAGGGCCCACTCTCTACAATGAGCAGTTCTTC. The full variable domain, with the rest looked up from reference TRBV5-1 and TRBJ2-1, is KAGVTQTPRYLIKTRGQQVTLSCSPISGHRSVSWYQQTPGQGLQFLFEYFSETQRNKGNFPGRFSGRQFSNSRSEMNVSTLELGDSALYLCASSQRSLWAGPTLYNEQFFGPGTRLTVL.

This clonotype was recorded many times. The chain is built from TRBV18 and TRBJ2-5, with 8 nucleotides matching TRBD1. The J segment lost 5 bases and the V segment lost 4 bases, leaving 9 bases of the junction unmatched. The germline V gene has CDR1 KGHSH and CDR2 LQKENI. CDR3 length equals 15 residues. CDR3 bases: TGTGCCAGCTCACGCCCCACAGGGGGTCAGGAGACCCAGTACTTC. This gives the protein CASSRPTGGQETQYF.

Ten or more counts support this clonotype. V is TRBV4-2 and J is TRBJ2-7, with 9 bases identical to TRBD2. The CDR3 loop spans 16 amino acids. Losses at the gene ends were 1 base for V and 2 bases for J; bases not matched to a gene: 6. Looked up from germline, CDR1 is LGHNA and CDR2 is YNFKEQ. The CDR3 loop is CASSQGSGSIPYEQYF. Here the CDR3 DNA reads TGTGCCAGCAGCCAAGGTAGCGGGAGCATCCCCTACGAGCAGTACTTC.

This clonotype was seen ten or more times. V is TRBV7-2 and J is TRBJ1-2, with a tentative D call TRBD1 (5 bases). V lost 5 bases, J lost 4 bases, and 14 bases lay in between. Germline values: CDR1 SGHTA, CDR2 FQGNSA. This CDR3 region has 14 residues. The CDR3 loop reads CASSAALTAYGYTF. CDR3 DNA: TGTGCCAGCAGCGCTGCTTTGACAGCCTATGGCTACACCTTC.

A remark on this clonotype: A much larger clone differs from this one at a single base, so this may be a read error. V usage is TRBV10-3 and J usage is TRBJ2-7; the D gene is possibly TRBD1 (6 bases). There are 14 residues in the CDR3. CDR1 ENHRY and CDR2 SYGVKD come from the germline V gene. V lost 11 bases and J lost 3, with 20 bases in between. CDR3 sequence: CAAQRGGTNYEQYF. The CDR3 DNA reads as TGTGCCGCCCAAAGAGGTGGGACAAACTACGAGCAGTACTTC.

This clonotype has ten or more counts. Here the CDR3 reads CSARDFGSSYGYTF. DNA for the CDR3: TGCAGTGCTAGAGATTTCGGGAGCAGCTATGGCTACACCTTC. The rearrangement joins TRBV20-1 to TRBJ1-2; unclear D gene. Trimming took off 0 bases at V and 4 bases at J, with 12 bases between the two ends. CDR3 length: 14 residues. Germline V CDR1 and CDR2: DFQATT, SNEGSKA (reference sequence).

This clonotype was observed many times. This rearrangement joins TRBV10-2 to TRBJ2-3; TRBD2 aligns across 7 bases. This CDR3 contains 14 residues. After removal of 3 bases from V and 11 bases from J, the junction contained 11 bases not matched to a gene. CDR1 and CDR2 from the germline V gene are WSHSY and SAAADI. The CDR3 protein is CASSEPLAEAVQYF. CDR3 DNA sequence: TGCGCCAGCAGTGAACCTCTAGCGGAGGCTGTGCAGTATTTT.

This clonotype was recorded at least ten times. This sequence joins TRBV7-2 and TRBJ2-7; 9 bases are shared with TRBD1. The J segment lost 3 bases and the V segment lost 3 bases, leaving 6 bases of the junction unmatched. This CDR3 has 15 amino acids. Germline V CDR1 and CDR2: SGHTA, FQGNSA. For the CDR3, the DNA is TGTGCCAGCAGCTTGCCGGGACAGGGTGGCTACGAGCAGTACTTC. It is translated as CASSLPGQGGYEQYF.

This clonotype was seen repeatedly, ten times or more. The chain employs TRBV18 and TRBJ2-7; 7 nucleotides line up with TRBD1. CDR1 is KGHSH, CDR2 LQKENI, per germline. V lost 3 bases to trimming and J lost 4 bases; unmatched junction nucleotides: 6. This CDR3 has 14 residues. As DNA, the CDR3 is TGTGCCAGCTCACCCCGGACAGGAGATTACGAGCAGTACTTC. It is translated as CASSPRTGDYEQYF.